The source of this T cell receptor beta chain is a study of shared clonotypes between healthy human individuals. The overall study: The plates for each donor numbered three CD4 naive, three CD4 memory, two CD8 naive and one CD8 memory. Overall study results and limits: Generally, naive subsets (rather than memory subsets) showed larger estimated richness.

The CDR3 is 11 residues long. Germline CDR1 is SEHNR and CDR2 is FQNEAQ (reference sequence). V gave up 5 bases and J gave up 0 bases, with 1 base separating them. Generated by immunoSEQ multiplex PCR, the TCRdb table keeps only in-frame clones and is missing some. The table lists roughly 2,500,000 clones, over 85% of them singletons. Researchers partitioned CD4+ cells into CD45RA+ naive and CD45RA-negative memory subsets. Comments on this clone: Its target is not known. Other DNA sequences in this sample translate to the same CDR3.

The chain combines TRBV7-9 with TRBJ2-5; no clear D gene. Sequenced material: naive CD4+ T cells from PBMCs. Described subset: CD45RA+ positively selected. The sequence was obtained from a man aged 18 to 29 in good health. Some clones in this sample may be carry-over from other donors' samples. The CDR3: CASSHQETQYF. CDR3 bases: TGTGCCAGCAGCCACCAAGAGACCCAGTACTTC.